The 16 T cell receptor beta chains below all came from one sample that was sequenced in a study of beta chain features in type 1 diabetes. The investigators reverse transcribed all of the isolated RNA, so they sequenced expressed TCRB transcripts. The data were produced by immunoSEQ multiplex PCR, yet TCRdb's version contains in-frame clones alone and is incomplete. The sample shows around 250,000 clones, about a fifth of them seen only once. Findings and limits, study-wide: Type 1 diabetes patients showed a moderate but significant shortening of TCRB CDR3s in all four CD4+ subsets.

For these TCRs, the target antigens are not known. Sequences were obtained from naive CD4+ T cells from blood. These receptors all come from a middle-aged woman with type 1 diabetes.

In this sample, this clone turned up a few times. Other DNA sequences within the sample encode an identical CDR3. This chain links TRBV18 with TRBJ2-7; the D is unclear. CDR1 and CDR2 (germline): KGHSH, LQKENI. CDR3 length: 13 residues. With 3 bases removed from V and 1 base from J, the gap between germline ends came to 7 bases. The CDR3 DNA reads TGTGCCAGCTCACCCCCAGGATCCTACGAGCAGTACTTC. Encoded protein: CASSPPGSYEQYF.

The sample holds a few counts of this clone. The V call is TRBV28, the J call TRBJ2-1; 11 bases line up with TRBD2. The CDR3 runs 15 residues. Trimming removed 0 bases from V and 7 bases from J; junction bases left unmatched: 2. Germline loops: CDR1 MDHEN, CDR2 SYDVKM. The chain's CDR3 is CASSLWLAGGNEQFF. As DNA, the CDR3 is TGTGCCAGCAGTTTATGGTTAGCGGGGGGGAATGAGCAGTTCTTC.

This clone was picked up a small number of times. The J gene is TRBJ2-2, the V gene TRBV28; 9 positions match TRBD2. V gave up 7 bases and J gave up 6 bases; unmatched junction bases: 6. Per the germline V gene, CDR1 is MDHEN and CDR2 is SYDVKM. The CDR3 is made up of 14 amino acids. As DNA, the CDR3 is TGTGCCAGCACCGCGCGGGGGGGCGCCGGGGAGCTGTTTTTT. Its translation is CASTARGGAGELFF.

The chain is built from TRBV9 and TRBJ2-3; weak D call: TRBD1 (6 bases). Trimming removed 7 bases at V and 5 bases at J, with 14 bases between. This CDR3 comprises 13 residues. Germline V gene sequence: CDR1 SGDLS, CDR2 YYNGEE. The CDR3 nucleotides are TGTGCCAGCGCCAAGGGGGTAGGAGATACGCAGTATTTT. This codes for CASAKGVGDTQYF.

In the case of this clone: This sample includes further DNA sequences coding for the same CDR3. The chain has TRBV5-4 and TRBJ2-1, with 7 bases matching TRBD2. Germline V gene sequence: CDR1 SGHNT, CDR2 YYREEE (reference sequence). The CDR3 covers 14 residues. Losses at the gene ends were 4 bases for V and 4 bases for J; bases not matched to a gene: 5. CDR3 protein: CASSPGGGYNEQFF. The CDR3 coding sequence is TGTGCCAGCAGCCCTGGGGGGGGGTACAATGAGCAGTTCTTC.

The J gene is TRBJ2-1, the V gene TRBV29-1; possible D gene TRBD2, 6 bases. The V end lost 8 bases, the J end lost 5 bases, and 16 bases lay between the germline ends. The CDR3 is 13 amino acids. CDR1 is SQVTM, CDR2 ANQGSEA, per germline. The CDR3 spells CSSPAGSHNEQFF. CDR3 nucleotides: TGCAGCTCACCCGCGGGATCCCACAATGAGCAGTTCTTC.

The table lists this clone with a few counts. CDR3 in amino acids: CASSPGFSGANVLTF. DNA of the CDR3: TGTGCCAGTAGTCCAGGGTTCTCTGGGGCCAACGTCCTGACTTTC. V is TRBV19 and J is TRBJ2-6; TRBD1 is a possible D gene (5 bases). Per the germline V gene, CDR1 is LNHDA and CDR2 is SQIVND (reference sequence). Trimming left V 5 bases short and J 0 bases short, with 8 bases between. This CDR3 is built from 15 residues.

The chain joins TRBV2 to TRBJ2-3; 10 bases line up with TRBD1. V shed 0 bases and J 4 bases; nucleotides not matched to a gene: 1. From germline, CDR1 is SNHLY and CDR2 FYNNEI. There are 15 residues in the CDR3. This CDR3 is CASSEAGTGADTQYF. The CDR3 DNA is TGTGCCAGCAGTGAAGCCGGGACAGGGGCAGATACGCAGTATTTT.

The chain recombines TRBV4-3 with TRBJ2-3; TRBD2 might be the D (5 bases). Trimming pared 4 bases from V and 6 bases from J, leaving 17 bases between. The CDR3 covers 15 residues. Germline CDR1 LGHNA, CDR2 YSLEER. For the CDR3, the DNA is TGCGCCAGCAGCCGCGACCAGAGGGCCGGCGATACGCAGTATTTT. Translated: CASSRDQRAGDTQYF.

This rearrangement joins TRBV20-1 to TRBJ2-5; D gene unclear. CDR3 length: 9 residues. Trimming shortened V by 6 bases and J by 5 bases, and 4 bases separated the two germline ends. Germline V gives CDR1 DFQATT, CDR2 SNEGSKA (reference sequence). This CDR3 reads CSARETQYF. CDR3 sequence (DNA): TGCAGTGCCCGGGAGACCCAGTACTTC.

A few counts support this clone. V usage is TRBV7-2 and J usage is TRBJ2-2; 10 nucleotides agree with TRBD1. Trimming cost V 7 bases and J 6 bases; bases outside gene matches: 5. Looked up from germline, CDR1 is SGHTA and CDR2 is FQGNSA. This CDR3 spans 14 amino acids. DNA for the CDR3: TGTGCCAGCATCCTGGACAGGGGGTCCGGGGAGCTGTTTTTT. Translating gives CASILDRGSGELFF.

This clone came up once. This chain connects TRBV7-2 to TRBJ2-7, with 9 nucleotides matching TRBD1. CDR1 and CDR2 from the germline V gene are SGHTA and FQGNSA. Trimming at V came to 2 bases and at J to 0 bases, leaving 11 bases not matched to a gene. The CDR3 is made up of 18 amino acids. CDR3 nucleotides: TGTGCCAGCAGCTTATTTCCCGCCGGGACAGGGAGCTCCTACGAGCAGTACTTC. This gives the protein CASSLFPAGTGSSYEQYF.

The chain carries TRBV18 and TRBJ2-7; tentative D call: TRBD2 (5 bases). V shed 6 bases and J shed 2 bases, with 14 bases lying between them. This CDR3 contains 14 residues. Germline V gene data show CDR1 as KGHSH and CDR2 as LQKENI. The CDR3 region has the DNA TGTGCCAGCTCCCAAACCGGGATAACCTACGAGCAGTACTTC. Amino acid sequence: CASSQTGITYEQYF.

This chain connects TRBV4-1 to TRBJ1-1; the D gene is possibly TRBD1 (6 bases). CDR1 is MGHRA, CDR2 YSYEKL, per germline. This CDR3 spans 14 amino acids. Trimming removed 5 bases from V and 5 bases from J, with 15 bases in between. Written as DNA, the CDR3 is TGCGCCAGCAGCATAAGGGGGATTAGGACTGAAGCTTTCTTT. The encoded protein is CASSIRGIRTEAFF.

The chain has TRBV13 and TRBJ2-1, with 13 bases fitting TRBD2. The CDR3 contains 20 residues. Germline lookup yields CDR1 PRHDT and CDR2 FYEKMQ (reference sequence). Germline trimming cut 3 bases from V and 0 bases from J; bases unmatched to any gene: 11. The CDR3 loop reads CASSFWPTSGGTSSYNEQFF. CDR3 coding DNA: TGTGCCAGCAGCTTCTGGCCGACTAGCGGGGGGACGAGCTCCTACAATGAGCAGTTCTTC.

The CDR3 sequence: CATSRGRGAQAGELFF. The CDR3 region has the DNA TGTGCCACCAGCAGAGGACGGGGGGCGCAGGCCGGGGAGCTGTTTTTT. The chain combines TRBV15 with TRBJ2-2; D perhaps matches TRBD2 (7 bases). V lost 1 base and J lost 6, with 15 bases in between. CDR1 is LNHNV, CDR2 YYDKDF, per germline (reference sequence). CDR3 length equals 16 residues.